Listed below are T cell receptor delta chains from one sample, sequenced in a study of gamma-delta T cells after stem cell transplantation. TCRdb re-processed the RT-PCR reads via CATT. The sample has over 9,000 delta-chain clones; about 1.2% are singletons. The sample consisted of gamma-delta T cells. The receptors derive from a human donor. It is not recorded whose cells these are; they may come from a transplant donor. Each CDR3 is given with its conserved first and last residue. The D gene is left open where the match is weak. Not all rows give a size; the values are once, few, many and, for expanded clones, a class.

V gene: TRDV2
D gene: TRDD3
J gene: TRDJ1
clone size: few
CDR3 protein: CACDPVLGGRSYTDKLIF
CDR3 DNA: TGTGCCTGCGACCCAGTACTGGGGGGCCGATCATACACCGATAAACTCATCTTT

V gene: TRDV2
D gene: TRDD3
J gene: TRDJ1
clone size: medium-sized
CDR3 protein: CACDTLVKSGGYGSTDKLIF
CDR3 DNA: TGTGCCTGTGACACCTTGGTCAAGTCCGGGGGATACGGTTCTACCGATAAACTCATCTTT

V gene: TRDV2
D gene: TRDD3
J gene: TRDJ3
clone size: .
CDR3 protein: CACDPVLGDTAVGESSWDTRQMFF
CDR3 DNA: TGTGCCTGTGACCCCGTACTGGGGGATACGGCGGTGGGGGAGAGCTCCTGGGACACCCGACAGATGTTTTTC

V gene: TRDV2
D gene: TRDD3
J gene: TRDJ1
clone size: few
CDR3 protein: CACDSLLGDTLKPYTDKLIF
CDR3 DNA: TGTGCCTGTGACAGCCTACTGGGGGATACGCTAAAGCCCTACACCGATAAACTCATCTTT

V gene: TRDV2
D gene: TRDD3
J gene: TRDJ1
clone size: .
CDR3 protein: CACDTVRLRPVLGDMDTDKLIF
CDR3 DNA: TGTGCCTGTGACACCGTTAGACTACGACCGGTACTGGGGGATATGGACACCGATAAGCTCATCTTT

V gene: TRDV2
D gene: TRDD3
J gene: TRDJ1
clone size: few
CDR3 protein: CACDTLLGDTRRTDKLIF
CDR3 DNA: TGTGCCTGTGACACCTTACTGGGGGATACGCGAAGGACCGATAAACTCATCTTT

V gene: TRDV2
D gene: .
J gene: TRDJ1
clone size: few
CDR3 protein: CACDSLPTTTDTGGLTESYTDKLIF
CDR3 DNA: TGTGCCTGTGACTCCCTTCCTACAACGACGGATACTGGGGGACTTACTGAATCTTATACCGATAAACTCATCTTT

V gene: TRDV2
D gene: TRDD3
J gene: TRDJ1
clone size: .
CDR3 protein: CACDTLLGDTKTDKLIF
CDR3 DNA: TGTGCCTGTGACACGTTACTGGGGGATACGAAGACCGATAAACTCATCTTT

V gene: TRDV2
D gene: TRDD2
J gene: TRDJ1
clone size: many
CDR3 protein: CACRALPTTGAFSPYTDKLIF
CDR3 DNA: TGTGCCTGTCGGGCCCTTCCTACGACTGGAGCTTTTTCACCTTACACCGATAAACTCATCTTT

V gene: TRDV2
D gene: TRDD3
J gene: TRDJ1
clone size: many
CDR3 protein: CACDTVPNSSGGFTLTQYTDKLIF
CDR3 DNA: TGTGCCTGTGACACCGTCCCCAATTCCTCCGGGGGATTCACGCTGACCCAATACACCGATAAACTCATCTTT

V gene: TRDV2
D gene: .
J gene: TRDJ1
clone size: many
CDR3 protein: CACDPVDMGGPYTDKLIF
CDR3 DNA: TGTGCCTGTGACCCCGTGGACATGGGGGGTCCGTACACCGATAAACTCATCTTT

V gene: TRDV2
D gene: TRDD3
J gene: TRDJ1
clone size: many
CDR3 protein: CACDTLTGGYATDKLIF
CDR3 DNA: TGTGCCTGTGACACGTTAACTGGGGGATACGCGACCGATAAACTCATCTTT

V gene: TRDV2
D gene: TRDD3
J gene: TRDJ1
clone size: .
CDR3 protein: CACDTVETGGYARVTDKLIF
CDR3 DNA: TGTGCCTGTGACACCGTAGAAACTGGGGGATACGCCCGGGTAACCGATAAACTCATCTTT

V gene: TRDV2
D gene: TRDD3
J gene: TRDJ1
clone size: few
CDR3 protein: CACDTVGGLGATYTDKLIF
CDR3 DNA: TGTGCCTGTGACACGGTAGGGGGACTGGGGGCTACCTACACCGATAAACTCATCTTT

V gene: TRDV2
D gene: TRDD3
J gene: TRDJ3
clone size: medium-sized
CDR3 protein: CACDASGGPSSWDTRQMFF
CDR3 DNA: TGTGCCTGTGATGCAAGTGGGGGACCCAGCTCCTGGGACACCCGACAGATGTTTTTC

V gene: TRDV2
D gene: TRDD3
J gene: TRDJ1
clone size: medium-sized
CDR3 protein: CACDTVRTGGYYTDKLIF
CDR3 DNA: TGTGCCTGTGACACCGTCCGTACTGGGGGATACTACACCGATAAACTCATCTTT

V gene: TRDV2
D gene: TRDD3
J gene: TRDJ1
clone size: medium-sized
CDR3 protein: CACDLLGAPYTDKLIF
CDR3 DNA: TGTGCCTGTGACCTACTGGGGGCCCCCTACACCGATAAACTCATCTTT

V gene: TRDV2
D gene: TRDD3
J gene: TRDJ1
clone size: few
CDR3 protein: CACDPLLGENTDKLIF
CDR3 DNA: TGTGCCTGTGACCCGCTTCTGGGGGAGAACACCGATAAACTCATCTTT

V gene: TRDV2
D gene: TRDD3
J gene: TRDJ1
clone size: medium-sized
CDR3 protein: CACDTLGGITDKLIF
CDR3 DNA: TGTGCCTGTGACACTCTTGGGGGGATAACCGATAAACTCATCTTT

V gene: TRDV2
D gene: TRDD3
J gene: TRDJ1
clone size: few
CDR3 protein: CACTQLGDTRNDKLIF
CDR3 DNA: TGTGCCTGTACTCAGCTGGGGGATACGCGAAACGATAAACTCATCTTT

V gene: TRDV2
D gene: .
J gene: TRDJ1
clone size: medium-sized
CDR3 protein: CACDGLGVSDKLIF
CDR3 DNA: TGTGCCTGTGACGGTTTGGGGGTCTCCGATAAACTCATCTTT

V gene: TRDV2
D gene: TRDD3
J gene: TRDJ1
clone size: once
CDR3 protein: CACDTLVWGVLGADTDKLIF
CDR3 DNA: TGTGCCTGTGACACCCTGGTTTGGGGCGTACTGGGGGCTGACACCGATAAACTCATCTTT

V gene: TRDV2
D gene: .
J gene: TRDJ1
clone size: medium-sized
CDR3 protein: CACDAVLDVSSDKLIF
CDR3 DNA: TGTGCCTGTGACGCAGTACTGGATGTTAGCAGCGATAAACTCATCTTT

V gene: TRDV2
D gene: TRDD3
J gene: TRDJ1
clone size: .
CDR3 protein: CACDTVLGDPKLIF
CDR3 DNA: TGTGCCTGTGACACCGTCCTGGGGGATCCTAAACTCATCTTT

V gene: TRDV2
D gene: .
J gene: TRDJ1
clone size: many
CDR3 protein: CACDTVDGSERSQYTDKLIF
CDR3 DNA: TGTGCCTGTGACACCGTTGACGGATCCGAGAGATCCCAGTACACCGATAAACTCATCTTT

V gene: TRDV2
D gene: .
J gene: TRDJ3
clone size: medium-sized
CDR3 protein: CACDTVRAHSWDTRQMFF
CDR3 DNA: TGTGCCTGTGACACCGTACGCGCCCACTCCTGGGACACCCGACAGATGTTTTTC

V gene: TRDV2
D gene: .
J gene: TRDJ3
clone size: few
CDR3 protein: CACDPTTGGSWDTRQMFF
CDR3 DNA: TGTGCCTGTGACCCAACCACCGGGGGCTCCTGGGACACCCGACAGATGTTTTTC

V gene: TRDV2
D gene: .
J gene: TRDJ1
clone size: many
CDR3 protein: CACEPVGGPNYKLIF
CDR3 DNA: TGTGCCTGTGAACCCGTTGGGGGTCCGAACTATAAACTCATCTTT

V gene: TRDV2
D gene: TRDD3
J gene: TRDJ1
clone size: medium-sized
CDR3 protein: CACDPLTGGYTDKLIF
CDR3 DNA: TGTGCCTGTGACCCCCTTACTGGGGGATACACCGATAAACTCATCTTT

V gene: TRDV2
D gene: .
J gene: TRDJ1
clone size: many
CDR3 protein: CACDTVRSGGTGPDKLIF
CDR3 DNA: TGTGCCTGTGACACCGTCCGTTCCGGGGGAACCGGTCCCGATAAACTCATCTTT

V gene: TRDV2
D gene: .
J gene: TRDJ1
clone size: many
CDR3 protein: CACDTVSGGGDNNKLIF
CDR3 DNA: TGTGCCTGTGACACCGTCAGTGGAGGTGGGGACAATAATAAACTCATCTTT

V gene: TRDV2
D gene: TRDD3
J gene: TRDJ1
clone size: .
CDR3 protein: CACDRLGEKDTDKLIF
CDR3 DNA: TGTGCCTGTGACCGACTGGGGGAAAAGGACACCGATAAACTCATCTTT

V gene: TRDV2
D gene: TRDD3
J gene: TRDJ1
clone size: .
CDR3 protein: CACDNVRLGDRAGYHTDKLIF
CDR3 DNA: TGTGCCTGTGACAACGTCCGACTGGGGGATAGGGCGGGGTATCACACCGATAAACTCATCTTT

V gene: TRDV2
D gene: .
J gene: TRDJ1
clone size: medium-sized
CDR3 protein: CACDALLDTDKLIF
CDR3 DNA: TGTGCCTGTGACGCCTTACTGGACACCGATAAACTCATCTTT

V gene: TRDV2
D gene: TRDD3
J gene: TRDJ1
clone size: few
CDR3 protein: CACDTLVVGDKTDKLIF
CDR3 DNA: TGTGCCTGTGACACCCTTGTGGTGGGGGATAAGACCGATAAACTCATCTTT

V gene: TRDV2
D gene: TRDD3
J gene: TRDJ1
clone size: .
CDR3 protein: CACAGLGDMYTDKLIF
CDR3 DNA: TGTGCCTGTGCCGGACTGGGGGATATGTACACCGATAAACTCATCTTT

V gene: TRDV2
D gene: TRDD3
J gene: TRDJ3
clone size: .
CDR3 protein: CACDTPPSTGGSSWDTRQMFF
CDR3 DNA: TGTGCCTGTGACACCCCCCCCAGTACTGGGGGTTCTTCCTGGGACACCCGACAGATGTTTTTC

V gene: TRDV2
D gene: TRDD3
J gene: TRDJ1
clone size: .
CDR3 protein: CACDLLLAGGYAITDKLIF
CDR3 DNA: TGTGCCTGTGATCTTCTACTGGCTGGGGGATACGCAATCACCGATAAACTCATCTTT

V gene: TRDV2
D gene: TRDD3
J gene: TRDJ1
clone size: medium-sized
CDR3 protein: CACDTVRRTGGLVDKLIF
CDR3 DNA: TGTGCCTGTGACACCGTGAGACGTACTGGGGGATTAGTTGATAAACTCATCTTT

V gene: TRDV2
D gene: TRDD3
J gene: TRDJ1
clone size: few
CDR3 protein: CACDTVATGGYYTDKLIF
CDR3 DNA: TGTGCCTGTGACACCGTGGCCACTGGGGGATACTACACCGATAAACTCATCTTT